This entry is about one T cell receptor (beta chain). Method: immunoSEQ multiplex PCR; TCRdb's copy keeps in-frame clones and lacks some. This repertoire shows 150,000 to 200,000 clones, around 85% found once; its top ten account for approximately 10%. These data come from a study of blood T cell repertoires in COVID-19. The source of this sequence is a man in his sixties with active or convalescent COVID-19. Sequencing was carried out using peripheral blood.

The CDR3, as DNA: TGCGCCAGCAGCTTGGCCAGCAGCGGGAGGGCCGGGGAGCTGTTTTTT. Translated: CASSLASSGRAGELFF. The V gene is TRBV5-1, the J gene TRBJ2-2; 10 bases are shared with TRBD2. After removal of 0 bases from V and 6 bases from J, the junction contained 5 bases not matched to a gene. Germline CDR1 reads SGHRS; CDR2 reads YFSETQ. There are 16 residues in the CDR3.